The 13 T cell receptor beta chains below were found in one sample sequenced in a study of blood T cells in healthy people across ages. A second PCR of roughly 7 to 11 cycles used a sample-barcoded 5' primer and a J-beta primer mix. TCRdb reprocessed the 5' RACE reads via MiXCR and lists one record per CDR3 protein. In the table there are about 720,000 distinct CDR3 sequences, roughly 25% of which are singletons. The same sample was also studied in work on T cells of mothers and their children.

The material sequenced was blood. The receptors shown here come from a boy aged 5 to 17 in good health.

This clonotype turned up a few times. The genes are TRBV7-9 and TRBJ2-7; TRBD2 aligns across 7 bases. The CDR3 loop spans 13 amino acids. V gave up 8 bases and J gave up 7 bases; unmatched junction bases: 11. The germline V gene encodes CDR1 SEHNR and CDR2 FQNEAQ (reference sequence). The CDR3 spells CASHPPGGGEQYF. DNA of the CDR3: TGTGCCAGCCATCCACCTGGGGGGGGAGAGCAGTACTTC.

V gene TRBV18 combines with J gene TRBJ1-1, with D unclear. The CDR3 has 13 amino acids. The germline gives CDR1 KGHSH, CDR2 LQKENI. Deletions cut 0 bases from V and 2 bases from J, with 4 bases between. The DNA for the CDR3 is TGTGCCAGCTCACCACCTCTAAACACTGAAGCTTTCTTT. Translation gives CASSPPLNTEAFF.

The genes are TRBV12-3 or TRBV12-4 and TRBJ2-5; 11 bases agree with TRBD2. Matching the DNA end better, TRBJ2-1 makes the J call doubtful. The CDR3 covers 15 residues. The CDR3 sequence is CASSIAGGPGSEQFF. CDR3 sequence (DNA): TGTGCCAGCAGCATAGCGGGAGGGCCTGGTAGTGAGCAGTTCTTC.

This clonotype was detected only a few times. V is TRBV7-9 and J is TRBJ2-5; 9 nucleotides align to TRBD2. Trimming took 2 bases from V and 4 from J; bases not matched to a gene: 11. CDR1 is SEHNR, CDR2 FQNEAQ, per germline (reference sequence). The CDR3 contains 17 residues. The CDR3 sequence: CASSLSGTSMRGETQYF. Here the CDR3 DNA reads TGTGCCAGCAGCTTATCCGGGACTAGCATGAGGGGAGAGACCCAGTACTTC.

In this sample, this clonotype turned up a few times. The chain combines TRBV7-2 with TRBJ2-5; the match to TRBD1 covers 8 bases. The CDR3 is 18 amino acids. CDR1 is SGHTA and CDR2 is FQGNSA in the germline V gene. J gave up 0 bases and V 2 bases, and 11 bases lay outside the gene matches. The DNA for the CDR3 is TGTGCCAGCAGCTTACGGACAGGGAAGGGATGGTACCAAGAGACCCAGTACTTC. The encoded protein is CASSLRTGKGWYQETQYF.

Concerning this clonotype: The junction and the germline gene differ at one end; a read error may be behind it. This chain links TRBV7-2 with TRBJ2-3; D possibly corresponds to TRBD1 (5 bases). The CDR3 has 15 residues. Germline-derived CDR1 and CDR2 are SGHTA and FQGNSA. CDR3 coding DNA: TGTGCCGGCAGCTTAACGACAGTTAGCACAGATACGCAGTATTTT. Translating gives CAGSLTTVSTDTQYF.

A note on this clonotype: At one end, the junction sequence differs from germline, possibly due to a read error. The chain employs TRBV20-1 and TRBJ2-1, with TRBD1 matching 8 bases. The end of the DNA aligns better with TRBJ2-7, so the J call may be wrong. The germline gives CDR1 DFQATT, CDR2 SNEGSKA (reference sequence). The CDR3 extends over 15 amino acids. The CDR3 sequence: CSVRDLGQVNYEQYF. The CDR3 nucleotides are TGCAGTGTTAGAGATTTGGGACAGGTGAACTACGAGCAGTACTTC.

This clonotype showed up many times. The V gene is TRBV18, the J gene TRBJ2-5; D is ambiguous. The V end lost 0 bases, the J end lost 5 bases, and 10 bases lay between the germline ends. Germline loops: CDR1 KGHSH, CDR2 LQKENI. The CDR3 length is 14 residues. CDR3: CASSPPSPGETQYF. As DNA, the CDR3 is TGTGCCAGCTCACCACCGTCCCCCGGGGAGACCCAGTACTTC.

This clonotype was detected only a few times. Germline is not matched at one junction end, which may reflect a read error. The chain uses TRBV24-1 and TRBJ2-3; D is unresolved. The CDR3 length is 15 residues. Germline V gene sequence: CDR1 KGHDR, CDR2 SFDVKD. The CDR3 coding sequence is TGTGCCACCGGTGACGCGACAAAGTTGGCGGATACACAGTATTTT. It encodes CATGDATKLADTQYF.

The V gene is TRBV29-1, the J gene TRBJ2-3, with D possibly TRBD1 on 6 matching bases. Germline V lookup: CDR1 SQVTM, CDR2 ANQGSEA. CDR3 size: 15 residues. The V end was cut by 1 base, the J end by 1 base, with 12 bases between. The CDR3 DNA follows: TGCAGCGTTGAAGGGGGTGGGGGCGGCACAGATACGCAGTATTTT. It is translated as CSVEGGGGGTDTQYF.

This clonotype was seen a few times. The rearrangement links TRBV20-1 to TRBJ1-2; 10 bases fit TRBD1. This CDR3 has 18 residues. Unmatched junction bases numbered 18, after V lost 5 bases and J lost 3 bases. Germline values: CDR1 DFQATT, CDR2 SNEGSKA (reference sequence). As DNA, the CDR3 is TGCAGTGCTTCCTCCAACCGGGACAGGGGCCCTCTATACTATGGCTACACCTTC. Translation: CSASSNRDRGPLYYGYTF.

This clonotype was picked up a small number of times. This chain connects TRBV7-2 to TRBJ2-5; 7 bases are a match to TRBD2. Looked up from germline, CDR1 is SGHTA and CDR2 is FQGNSA. The CDR3 has 16 residues. After removal of 5 bases from V and 1 base from J, the junction contained 10 bases not matched to a gene. The CDR3: CASSPGPQRGQETQYF. The DNA for the CDR3 is TGTGCCAGCAGCCCCGGGCCTCAGCGGGGCCAAGAGACCCAGTACTTC.

This clonotype occurred a few times. J is TRBJ2-3 and V is TRBV18, with 7 bases identical to TRBD2. Per the germline V gene, CDR1 is KGHSH and CDR2 is LQKENI. The J segment lost 2 bases and the V segment lost 5 bases, leaving 7 bases of the junction unmatched. The CDR3 is 15 residues long. The CDR3 coding sequence is TGTGCCAGCTCATCGGCGGGGGTTCTCACAGATACGCAGTATTTT. This translates into CASSSAGVLTDTQYF.